A single sample gave rise to the 28 T cell receptor beta chains below, sequenced in a study of cytomegalovirus exposure and HLA in healthy donors. The PCR used 60 Vbeta and 13 Jbeta primers. Clones were read by immunoSEQ multiplex PCR, and TCRdb kept only the in-frame ones, dropping some. This table has 150,000 to 200,000 clones, 55% to 80% appearing once. The sample consisted of PBMCs. These receptors all come from a woman between 18 and 30 years old in good health and CMV-seropositive.

The chain combines TRBV6-5 with TRBJ2-5, with 8 nucleotides matching TRBD1. After removal of 6 bases from V and 4 bases from J, the junction contained 7 bases not matched to a gene. Per the germline V gene, CDR1 is MNHEY and CDR2 is SVGAGI. This CDR3 comprises 14 residues. CDR3 sequence reads: CASRGRGRGETQYF. Here the CDR3 DNA reads TGTGCCAGCAGGGGCAGGGGGCGCGGAGAGACCCAGTACTTC.

This clone was recorded only once. This rearrangement joins TRBV27 to TRBJ1-2; D not resolved. The length of the CDR3 is 15 residues. Per germline, CDR1 MNHEY and CDR2 SMNVEV (reference sequence). V lost 5 bases and J lost 0, with 13 bases in between. The CDR3 nucleotides are TGTGCCAGCAGTCCGAGCACTTTAGCTAACTATGGCTACACCTTC. It yields the protein CASSPSTLANYGYTF.

The rearrangement uses TRBV28 and TRBJ2-7; D uncertain. The CDR3 spans 13 residues. V dropped 3 bases and J dropped 1 base, with 7 bases sitting between them. Germline V lookup: CDR1 MDHEN, CDR2 SYDVKM. The CDR3 nucleotides read TGTGCCAGCAGTTTCCTATCATCCTACGAGCAGTACTTC. This encodes CASSFLSSYEQYF. Drawing the rest from reference TRBV28 and TRBJ2-7, the complete variable domain is DVKVTQSSRYLVKRTGEKVFLECVQDMDHENMFWYRQDPGLGLRLIYFSYDVKMKEKGDIPEGYSVSREKKERFSLILESASTNQTSMYLCASSFLSSYEQYFGPGTRLTVT.

The chain joins TRBV28 to TRBJ1-1; 10 nucleotides line up with TRBD1. The CDR3 is 14 amino acids. Germline CDR1 and CDR2: MDHEN and SYDVKM. J gave up 3 bases and V 7 bases, and 5 bases lay outside the gene matches. CDR3 amino acids: CASNPGQGYTEAFF. The CDR3 DNA sequence: TGTGCCAGCAACCCGGGACAGGGGTACACTGAAGCTTTCTTT.

The rearrangement joins TRBV27 to TRBJ2-3; maybe TRBD1 (5 bases). V was cut by 0 bases and J by 7 bases, with 11 bases left in between. CDR3 size: 14 residues. From germline, CDR1 is MNHEY and CDR2 SMNVEV (reference sequence). The CDR3: CASSLSAGWNTQYF. CDR3 in DNA: TGTGCCAGCAGTTTATCGGCAGGGTGGAATACGCAGTATTTT.

This sequence joins TRBV6-4 and TRBJ2-7; D may be TRBD2 (7 bases). Germline V lookup: CDR1 MRHNA, CDR2 SNTAGT. V was clipped by 7 bases and J by 2 bases, with 21 bases between them. The CDR3 covers 16 residues. This CDR3 is CASTARGGGVPYEQYF. The CDR3 DNA is TGTGCCAGCACCGCGAGAGGGGGGGGCGTACCCTACGAGCAGTACTTC.

A single count supports this clone. The chain has TRBV5-1 and TRBJ1-1; a possible D gene is TRBD1 (6 bases). V gave up 0 bases and J gave up 5 bases, with 14 bases separating them. Germline V gene sequence: CDR1 SGHRS, CDR2 YFSETQ. CDR3 size: 15 residues. The chain's CDR3 is CASSLGDILRTEAFF. In DNA form, the CDR3 reads TGCGCCAGCAGCTTGGGGGACATCTTAAGAACTGAAGCTTTCTTT.

V usage is TRBV5-4 and J usage is TRBJ1-2, with a tentative D call TRBD1 (5 bases). Trimming removed 3 bases at V and 4 bases at J, with 13 bases between. The CDR3 is 14 amino acids. Looked up from germline, CDR1 is SGHNT and CDR2 is YYREEE (reference sequence). CDR3 DNA: TGTGCCAGCAGCTCTCCCTCGGGGGGCTATGGCTACACCTTC. It encodes CASSSPSGGYGYTF.

This clone was seen just once. The chain is built from TRBV12-5 and TRBJ2-1; 7 bases agree with TRBD2. Looked up from germline, CDR1 is LGHNT and CDR2 is FRNRAP. Unmatched junction bases numbered 6, after V lost 2 bases and J lost 8 bases. This CDR3 has 14 amino acids. CDR3 amino acids: CASGLFPLAYEQFF. Here the CDR3 DNA reads TGTGCTAGTGGTTTGTTCCCACTAGCGTATGAGCAGTTCTTC.

A note on this clone: Since the CDR3 does not end with the conserved phenylalanine or tryptophan, this likely comes from a read error. This chain uses TRBV18 with TRBJ1-5; D is uncertain. The V gene lost 2 bases and the J gene lost 0 bases, with 2 bases spanning the gap. This CDR3 region has 13 residues. Germline V gives CDR1 KGHSH, CDR2 LQKENI. The CDR3 region is CASSPDSNQPQHV. The CDR3 DNA reads TGTGCCAGCTCACCAGATAGCAATCAGCCCCAGCATGTT.

This clone was counted between two and nine times. V and J are TRBV19 and TRBJ1-5; 7 positions agree with TRBD1. Germline V gene sequence: CDR1 LNHDA, CDR2 SQIVND (reference sequence). The CDR3 runs to 14 residues. J gave up 6 bases and V 10 bases, and 12 bases lay outside the gene matches. In DNA, the CDR3 is TGTGCCACTCATTTTCAGGGGGACACTCAGCCCCAGCATTTT. Translating gives CATHFQGDTQPQHF.

There are a few counts of this clone. V gene TRBV5-6 combines with J gene TRBJ2-3; 10 bases map to TRBD2. The V and J ends lost 3 bases and 4 bases, in that order; junction bases with no gene match: 17. The CDR3 has 19 residues. Germline CDR1 SGHDT, CDR2 YYEEEE. The CDR3 DNA sequence: TGTGCCAGCAGCTCCGCCCCCGGACTAGCGGTCTTGTGGGCAGATACGCAGTATTTT. The encoded protein is CASSSAPGLAVLWADTQYF. The full variable domain, in which reference TRBV5-6 and TRBJ2-3 provide the parts outside the CDR3, is DAGVTQSPTHLIKTRGQQVTLRCSPKSGHDTVSWYQQALGQGPQFIFQYYEEEERQRGNFPDRFSGHQFPNYSSELNVNALLLGDSALYLCASSSAPGLAVLWADTQYFGPGTRLTVL.

Concerning this clone: This sample includes further DNA sequences coding for the same CDR3. This rearrangement joins TRBV18 to TRBJ1-1; D gene ambiguous. The germline CDR1 and CDR2 sequences are KGHSH and LQKENI. The CDR3 contains 13 residues. The V gene lost 3 bases and the J gene lost 1 base, with 6 bases spanning the gap. CDR3: CASSPAENTEAFF. The CDR3 nucleotides read TGTGCCAGCTCACCGGCAGAGAACACTGAAGCTTTCTTT.

Here the CDR3 DNA reads TGTGCCAGCAGCTTCCACGGACTAGTTTCCTACAATGAGCAGTTCTTC. Encoded protein: CASSFHGLVSYNEQFF. This chain joins TRBV7-3 and TRBJ2-1; 7 bases map to TRBD2. Germline lookup yields CDR1 SGHTA and CDR2 FQGTGA. With V trimmed by 3 bases and J by 1 base, 6 bases remained unmatched. CDR3 length: 16 residues.

The chain combines TRBV2 with TRBJ1-2, with TRBD1 as a possible D gene (6 bases). Germline values: CDR1 SNHLY, CDR2 FYNNEI. There are 12 residues in the CDR3. Between the trimmed V and J ends, which lost 5 bases and 4 bases, there was a span of 8 bases. The CDR3 region has the DNA TGTGCCAGCAGTTTAGGGGGCTATGGCTACACCTTC. This encodes CASSLGGYGYTF.

The rearrangement links TRBV6-1 to TRBJ1-6; 8 bases agree with TRBD1. This CDR3 contains 15 residues. Looked up from germline, CDR1 is MNHNS and CDR2 is SASEGT. V dropped 2 bases and J dropped 5; count of bases not matched to a gene: 2. DNA for the CDR3: TGTGCCAGCAGTGAACTGGACAGGGATAATTCACCCCTCCACTTT. It codes for CASSELDRDNSPLHF.

This rearrangement joins TRBV4-3 to TRBJ1-2, with D uncertain. V was pared by 3 bases and J by 4 bases, with 15 bases between. This CDR3 has 15 amino acids. Germline V gene sequence: CDR1 LGHNA, CDR2 YSLEER. CDR3 in amino acids: CASSQARRGIYGYTF. In DNA, the CDR3 is TGCGCCAGCAGCCAGGCTCGCCGGGGTATCTATGGCTACACCTTC.

The genes are TRBV7-3 and TRBJ2-3, with 11 nucleotides matching TRBD2. Germline values: CDR1 SGHTA, CDR2 FQGTGA. Germline trimming cut 5 bases from V and 5 bases from J; bases unmatched to any gene: 6. There are 15 residues in the CDR3. DNA of the CDR3: TGTGCCAGCAGCCTAATAGCGGGGGGGATAGATACGCAGTATTTT. This sequence encodes CASSLIAGGIDTQYF.

The chain joins TRBV5-4 to TRBJ2-3; 9 nucleotides line up with TRBD1. The ends lost 2 bases at V and 5 bases at J; junction bases unmatched: 6. Per germline, CDR1 SGHNT and CDR2 YYREEE (reference sequence). The CDR3 has 15 amino acids. DNA of the CDR3: TGTGCCAGCAGCTTTACAGGGGGCGCGGAAGATACGCAGTATTTT. Protein: CASSFTGGAEDTQYF.

The chain is built from TRBV6-5 and TRBJ1-2; D is possibly TRBD1 (6 bases). Per the germline V gene, CDR1 is MNHEY and CDR2 is SVGAGI. The CDR3 runs 15 residues. Deletions cut 2 bases from V and 4 bases from J, with 14 bases between. CDR3 DNA sequence: TGTGCCAGCAGTTACGGGGGCGGTCGAGGCTATGGCTACACCTTC. Its translation is CASSYGGGRGYGYTF.

The rearrangement uses TRBV18 and TRBJ2-1, with a weak D call TRBD2 (5 bases). With 7 bases removed from V and 0 bases from J, the gap between germline ends came to 13 bases. The CDR3 covers 15 residues. Germline lookup yields CDR1 KGHSH and CDR2 LQKENI. CDR3 in DNA: TGTGCCAGCTTCACCAGCGGTAGCTCCTACAATGAGCAGTTCTTC. This gives the protein CASFTSGSSYNEQFF.

A single count supports this clone. The chain couples TRBV6-6 to TRBJ2-5, with D possibly matching TRBD1 (7 bases). The germline gives CDR1 MNHNY, CDR2 SVGAGI (reference sequence). Trimming cost V 2 bases and J 4 bases, with 14 bases left between them. The length of the CDR3 is 15 residues. In DNA form, the CDR3 reads TGTGCCAGCAGTTACAGGGGGGCAGGGGGAGAGACCCAGTACTTC. Translated, it gives CASSYRGAGGETQYF.

V is TRBV27 and J is TRBJ1-5, with 7 bases identical to TRBD1. The CDR3 sequence is 13 residues long. Germline loops: CDR1 MNHEY, CDR2 SMNVEV (reference sequence). The ends lost 8 bases at V and 4 bases at J; junction bases unmatched: 5. This CDR3 reads CASRDSLNQPQHF. DNA of the CDR3: TGTGCCAGCCGGGACAGCTTAAATCAGCCCCAGCATTTT.

This clone has only a few counts. V is TRBV9 and J is TRBJ1-2, with D perhaps TRBD1 (6 bases). This CDR3 comprises 15 residues. Looked up from germline, CDR1 is SGDLS and CDR2 is YYNGEE. The germline V and J ends were trimmed by 0 bases and 0 bases, with 9 bases remaining between them. The DNA of the CDR3 is TGTGCCAGCAGCGTAGCCCCAGGGGCTAACTATGGCTACACCTTC. Encoded protein: CASSVAPGANYGYTF.

V is TRBV7-9 and J is TRBJ2-1; the D gene is possibly TRBD2 (6 bases). This CDR3 is built from 15 residues. Germline V gene sequence: CDR1 SEHNR, CDR2 FQNEAQ (reference sequence). Trimming stripped 1 base from V and 2 bases from J, with 9 bases between. CDR3: CASSLETGAYNEQFF. The CDR3 DNA is TGTGCCAGCAGCTTAGAAACGGGGGCCTACAATGAGCAGTTCTTC.

This chain connects TRBV7-2 to TRBJ2-7; TRBD2 agrees at 11 bases. CDR3 length: 15 amino acids. V was clipped by 5 bases and J by 5 bases; unmatched bases: 8. CDR1 is SGHTA and CDR2 is FQGNSA in the germline V gene. The CDR3 loop reads CASSLVAGGPHEQYF. In DNA, the CDR3 is TGTGCCAGCAGCCTCGTAGCGGGGGGGCCCCACGAGCAGTACTTC. The full variable domain, in which reference TRBV7-2 and TRBJ2-7 provide the parts outside the CDR3, is GAGVSQSPSNKVTEKGKDVELRCDPISGHTALYWYRQSLGQGLEFLIYFQGNSAPDKSGLPSDRFSAERTGGSVSTLTIQRTQQEDSAVYLCASSLVAGGPHEQYFGPGTRLTVT.

This clone has more than one count but fewer than ten. The chain carries TRBV30 and TRBJ2-1; D is undetermined. V was shortened by 4 bases and J by 4 bases, with 8 bases between the two germline ends. The CDR3 is made up of 12 amino acids. CDR1 is GTSNPN, CDR2 SVGIG, per germline (reference sequence). The CDR3 here is CAWTRVYNEQFF. In DNA form, the CDR3 reads TGTGCCTGGACTCGGGTATACAATGAGCAGTTCTTC. The variable domain in full, completed from reference TRBV30 and TRBJ2-1, reads SQTIHQWPATLVQPVGSPLSLECTVEGTSNPNLYWYRQAAGRGLQLLFYSVGIGQISSEVPQNLSASRPQDRQFILSSKKLLLSDSGFYLCAWTRVYNEQFFGPGTRLTVL.

The chain recombines TRBV7-9 with TRBJ2-6, with 10 bases matching TRBD1. Trimming at V came to 5 bases and at J to 0 bases, leaving 10 bases not matched to a gene. CDR1 and CDR2 (germline): SEHNR, FQNEAQ (reference sequence). This CDR3 is built from 19 residues. The CDR3 sequence: CASSPQRGQGVSGANVLTF. As DNA, the CDR3 is TGTGCCAGCAGCCCCCAAAGAGGACAGGGGGTCTCTGGGGCCAACGTCCTGACTTTC. Filled out from reference TRBV7-9 and TRBJ2-6, the complete variable domain reads DTGVSQNPRHKITKRGQNVTFRCDPISEHNRLYWYRQTLGQGPEFLTYFQNEAQLEKSRLLSDRFSAERPKGSFSTLEIQRTEQGDSAMYLCASSPQRGQGVSGANVLTFGAGSRLTVL.